The 20 T cell receptor beta chains below come from one sample, sequenced in a study of blood T cell repertoires in COVID-19. This table comes from immunoSEQ multiplex PCR, and its TCRdb copy is limited to in-frame clones, with some not included. Of tens of thousands of clones listed, 80% to 90% are singletons. The sample consisted of peripheral blood. All receptors derive from a human donor in a cohort sampled during active COVID-19. The donor label of this sample is uncertain.

This clone occurred a few times. CDR3 sequence reads: CASSSTGDYGYTF. The CDR3 DNA reads TGTGCCAGCAGTTCGACAGGGGACTATGGCTACACCTTC. This chain links TRBV6-2 or TRBV6-3 with TRBJ1-2, with TRBD1 matching 8 bases. Germline V gene lookup returns CDR1 MNHEY and CDR2 SVGEGT. The CDR3 extends over 13 amino acids. Trimming at V came to 4 bases and at J to 3 bases, leaving 1 base not matched to a gene.

V usage is TRBV21-1 and J usage is TRBJ1-2; the DNA was not used to check the table's D call, TRBD1. TRBV21-1 represents a pseudogene. This CDR3 has 12 amino acids. CDR3 amino acids: CANNGTEYGYTF. The CDR3 nucleotides are TGTGCCAACAACGGGACAGAATATGGCTACACCTTC.

This chain connects TRBV21-1 to TRBJ2-1; the table calls TRBD2, which could not be checked here. TRBV21-1 counts as a pseudogene. The CDR3 contains 12 residues. Written as DNA, the CDR3 is TGTGCCAGCAGCAAAGCGCTATACCAGCGGTTCTTC. Translating it yields CASSKALYQRFF.

This sequence joins TRBV5-1 and TRBJ1-4, with TRBD1 identical over 7 bases. Trimming removed 4 bases from V and 8 bases from J; junction bases left unmatched: 14. The CDR3 has 16 amino acids. Germline assignment: CDR1 SGHRS and CDR2 YFSETQ. CDR3 amino acids: CASSTGQVKGGEKLFF. CDR3 nucleotide sequence: TGCGCCAGCAGCACCGGACAGGTTAAAGGGGGAGAAAAACTGTTTTTT.

The table lists this clone with a count of one. The chain joins TRBV5-1 to TRBJ2-3, with D perhaps TRBD2 (6 bases). V was shortened by 0 bases and J by 2 bases, with 10 bases between the two germline ends. CDR1 and CDR2 (germline): SGHRS, YFSETQ. The CDR3 has 15 amino acids. In nucleotides, the CDR3 is TGCGCCAGCAGCTTGGGGGACTTTTACACAGATACGCAGTATTTT. As protein: CASSLGDFYTDTQYF.

V and J are TRBV7-9 and TRBJ2-3, with D hard to call. Trimming took off 4 bases at V and 6 bases at J, with 8 bases between the two ends. The CDR3 runs 12 residues. Looked up from germline, CDR1 is SEHNR and CDR2 is FQNEAQ (reference sequence). CDR3 nucleotide sequence: TGTGCCAGCAGCTCTACCGCGGATACGCAGTATTTT. Amino acids: CASSSTADTQYF. Full variable domain (missing parts from reference TRBV7-9 and TRBJ2-3): DTGVSQNPRHKITKRGQNVTFRCDPISEHNRLYWYRQTLGQGPEFLTYFQNEAQLEKSRLLSDRFSAERPKGSFSTLEIQRTEQGDSAMYLCASSSTADTQYFGPGTRLTVL.

This sequence joins TRBV11-2 and TRBJ2-4, with D tentatively TRBD1 (5 bases). CDR3 length: 16 amino acids. V was trimmed by 3 bases and J by 1 base, leaving 13 bases between them. Per the germline V gene, CDR1 is SGHAT and CDR2 is FQNNGV. Written as DNA, the CDR3 is TGTGCCAGCAGCTTTGCAGGGTATGGGGCCAAAAACATTCAGTACTTC. Protein sequence: CASSFAGYGAKNIQYF.

J is TRBJ2-7 and V is TRBV6-6; D not resolved. Germline CDR1 is MNHNY and CDR2 is SVGAGI (reference sequence). The CDR3 has 12 amino acids. V lost 5 bases to trimming and J lost 0 bases, with 5 bases between them. The CDR3 is CASSPSSYEQYF. In DNA form, the CDR3 reads TGTGCCAGCAGTCCGAGCTCCTACGAGCAGTACTTC.

The V gene is TRBV3-1 (or the pseudogene TRBV3-2), the J gene TRBJ2-1; 10 bases are shared with TRBD2. The CDR3 runs 16 residues. Germline V gene data show CDR1 as LGHDT and CDR2 as YNNKEL (reference sequence). Trimming took 1 base from V and 8 from J; bases not matched to a gene: 8. CDR3 in DNA: TGTGCCAGCAGCCAAGCTGGTAGCGGGGGGTGGGATGAGCAGTTCTTC. Its protein is CASSQAGSGGWDEQFF.

The chain combines TRBV5-1 with TRBJ2-1; weak D call: TRBD1 (6 bases). The length of the CDR3 is 18 residues. Trimming removed 5 bases from V and 0 bases from J, with 21 bases in between. Germline values: CDR1 SGHRS, CDR2 YFSETQ. CDR3: CASRFVVGQIISYNEQFF. The CDR3 nucleotides are TGCGCCAGCAGATTTGTCGTCGGACAGATAATCTCCTACAATGAGCAGTTCTTC.

V is TRBV3-1 (or the pseudogene TRBV3-2) and J is TRBJ2-3, with 9 bases lining up with TRBD2. This CDR3 comprises 17 residues. CDR1 and CDR2 (germline): LGHDT, YNNKEL (reference sequence). With V trimmed by 1 base and J by 0 bases, 5 bases remained unmatched. The DNA of the CDR3 is TGTGCCAGCAGCCAAGGGGCGGGGGGGTCTAGCACAGATACGCAGTATTTT. Its translation is CASSQGAGGSSTDTQYF.

The V gene is TRBV11-2, the J gene TRBJ1-3; 8 bases line up with TRBD1. This CDR3 is built from 16 residues. The ends lost 5 bases at V and 5 bases at J; junction bases unmatched: 11. Germline assignment: CDR1 SGHAT and CDR2 FQNNGV. This CDR3 is CASSPPDREGRNTIYF. CDR3 in DNA: TGTGCCAGCAGCCCCCCGGACAGGGAAGGAAGAAACACCATATATTTT.

The V call is TRBV2, the J call TRBJ2-7, with TRBD2 as a possible D gene (6 bases). This CDR3 is 14 amino acids long. Per germline, CDR1 SNHLY and CDR2 FYNNEI. V was trimmed by 6 bases and J by 1 base, leaving 13 bases between them. The CDR3 bases are TGTGCCAGCAGCCGGGACTCCAGATCCTACGAGCAGTACTTC. Encoded protein: CASSRDSRSYEQYF.

There are a few counts of this clone. CDR3 in DNA: TGTGCCAGCAGCAATAGACTAGCCCTCTACAATGAGCAGTTCTTC. Translation: CASSNRLALYNEQFF. This sequence joins TRBV5-4 and TRBJ2-1; 7 nucleotides align to TRBD2. The ends lost 4 bases at V and 3 bases at J; junction bases unmatched: 7. The CDR3 consists of 15 residues. Germline CDR1 and CDR2: SGHNT and YYREEE (reference sequence). Filled out from reference TRBV5-4 and TRBJ2-1, the complete variable domain reads ETGVTQSPTHLIKTRGQQVTLRCSSQSGHNTVSWYQQALGQGPQFIFQYYREEENGRGNFPPRFSGLQFPNYSSELNVNALELDDSALYLCASSNRLALYNEQFFGPGTRLTVL.

V and J are TRBV2 and TRBJ1-1; TRBD1 agrees at 8 bases. This CDR3 has 13 amino acids. The V gene's germline CDR1 is SNHLY and CDR2 FYNNEI. J gave up 4 bases and V 6 bases, and 4 bases lay outside the gene matches. CDR3: CASSDRGGTEAFF. DNA of the CDR3: TGTGCCAGCAGCGACAGGGGTGGCACTGAAGCTTTCTTT. Full variable domain (rest looked up from reference TRBV2 and TRBJ1-1): EPEVTQTPSHQVTQMGQEVILRCVPISNHLYFYWYRQILGQKVEFLVSFYNNEISEKSEIFDDQFSVERPDGSNFTLKIRSTKLEDSAMYFCASSDRGGTEAFFGQGTRLTVV.

V is TRBV4-1 and J is TRBJ2-1; 11 bases line up with TRBD1. Germline V gene lookup returns CDR1 MGHRA and CDR2 YSYEKL. V lost 2 bases, J lost 9 bases, and 3 bases stayed unmatched. This CDR3 has 14 amino acids. The CDR3: CASSQRTGGAEQFF. In nucleotides, the CDR3 is TGCGCCAGCAGCCAACGGACAGGGGGCGCTGAGCAGTTCTTC.

The gene calls are TRBV6-1 and TRBJ1-1, with no clear D. The germline V gene has CDR1 MNHNS and CDR2 SASEGT. CDR3 length: 15 amino acids. V was cut by 1 base and J by 1 base, with 10 bases left in between. This CDR3 is CASSEGIRQNTEAFF. CDR3 coding DNA: TGTGCCAGCAGTGAAGGAATCCGACAGAACACTGAAGCTTTCTTT.

V is TRBV27 and J is TRBJ2-1, with 8 bases matching TRBD1. The CDR3 is 16 residues long. Per the germline V gene, CDR1 is MNHEY and CDR2 is SMNVEV (reference sequence). V lost 7 bases to trimming and J lost 0 bases; unmatched junction nucleotides: 8. In DNA, the CDR3 is TGTGCCAGCACCGATACAGGGGGTCCCTCCTACAATGAGCAGTTCTTC. Residues: CASTDTGGPSYNEQFF.

In its sample, this clone was seen a few times. The rearrangement joins TRBV5-4 to TRBJ1-1; 10 nucleotides align to TRBD1. The CDR3 extends over 15 amino acids. Germline CDR1 is SGHNT and CDR2 is YYREEE (reference sequence). The V segment lost 0 bases and the J segment 4 bases; nucleotides outside the gene matches: 3. CDR3 in amino acids: CASSLVGTGVTEAFF. The CDR3, as DNA: TGTGCCAGCAGCTTGGTAGGGACAGGGGTCACTGAAGCTTTCTTT.

The genes are TRBV19 and TRBJ1-4, with D unclear. Germline CDR1 reads LNHDA; CDR2 reads SQIVND (reference sequence). This CDR3 region has 14 residues. V lost 2 bases to trimming and J lost 5 bases, with 9 bases between them. The DNA of the CDR3 is TGTGCCAGTAGTATATCAGGAGGGAATGAAAAACTGTTTTTT. Translating gives CASSISGGNEKLFF.